This TCR beta chain stems from a study of T-cell reconstitution after alpha-beta-depleted transplantation in children. General study points: At day 60, the high TCRbeta diversity found in some patients originated from recipient T cells and thymic progenitors that had survived. In patients about two months after transplant, alpha-beta T cells reportedly arose from several hundred expanded graft clones. The authors attributed T-cell counts and diversity one year after transplant mostly to newly produced T cells.

For this clonotype: Its antigen is not known.

Library preparation (for TCRbeta) was performed with unique molecular identifiers. TCRdb reanalysed the PCR reads using MiXCR and keeps one entry per CDR3 protein. Among hundreds of thousands of distinct CDR3 sequences, about 24% were seen once, and the ten largest hold under 5.5%. Trimming left V 4 bases short and J 9 bases short, with 19 bases between. The CDR3 consists of 15 residues. CDR1 and CDR2 (germline): LGHDT, YNNKEL (reference sequence). The receptor was derived from a female patient between 2 and 15 years old who had a stem cell transplant for congenital amegakaryocytic thrombocytopenia, so the T cells may come from the graft donor. Sequences were derived from PBMCs, mostly from graft donor cells, sampled 360 days after TCRalphabeta/CD19-depleted stem cell transplant. This chain uses TRBV3-1 with TRBJ2-1; TRBD2 might be the D (6 bases). The CDR3 is CASSPNFGSGGEQFF. CDR3 sequence (DNA): TGTGCCAGCAGCCCAAACTTCGGGAGTGGCGGTGAGCAGTTCTTC.